A single sample gave rise to the 5 T cell receptor beta chains below, sequenced in a study of CD8 T cells in ankylosing spondylitis. Findings and limits, study-wide: About 8 highly homologous variants made up a TCR beta motif that seemed to typify ankylosing spondylitis blood.

TCRdb processed the 5' RACE reads anew with MiXCR; each CDR3 protein has one entry. The table shows approximately 540,000 distinct CDR3 sequences, with roughly 13% occurring only once. Antigens of these TCRs are unknown. The specimen sequenced was blood, either unsorted or a sorted T cell fraction (not recorded which). The receptors come from a male donor with ankylosing spondylitis.

The chain couples TRBV7-8 to TRBJ2-1; D gene ambiguous. Germline values: CDR1 SGHVS, CDR2 FQNEAQ. The CDR3 loop spans 12 amino acids. Trimming took 4 bases from V and 10 from J, leaving 11 bases between them. CDR3 loop: CASSSTLNEQFF. The CDR3 nucleotides are TGTGCCAGCAGCTCCACACTAAACGAGCAGTTCTTC.

This clonotype was recorded a few times. The J gene is TRBJ1-2, the V gene TRBV6-1, with 8 bases that match TRBD1. The CDR3 is made up of 12 amino acids. CDR1 MNHNS and CDR2 SASEGT come from the germline V gene. The J segment lost 8 bases and the V segment lost 6 bases, leaving 5 bases of the junction unmatched. The CDR3 reads CASSATGGGYTF. For the CDR3, the DNA is TGTGCCAGCAGCGCAACAGGGGGAGGCTACACCTTC.

This clonotype was detected only a few times. J is TRBJ1-5 and V is TRBV20-1; 7 positions match TRBD1. V lost 0 bases and J lost 0; bases outside the gene matches: 5. Per germline, CDR1 DFQATT and CDR2 SNEGSKA (reference sequence). The CDR3 is 16 residues long. The CDR3 region is CSARDETGRSNQPQHF. The CDR3 DNA follows: TGCAGTGCTAGAGATGAGACAGGGCGTAGCAATCAGCCCCAGCATTTT.

There are many counts of this clonotype. The chain joins TRBV5-1 to TRBJ1-4, with D hard to call. In germline, CDR1 is SGHRS, CDR2 YFSETQ. CDR3 length: 14 amino acids. The V and J ends lost 0 bases and 7 bases respectively, with 10 bases between them. CDR3 loop: CASSLEGSGEKLFF. CDR3 nucleotide sequence: TGCGCCAGCAGCTTGGAAGGTAGCGGTGAAAAACTGTTTTTT.

The chain uses TRBV27 and TRBJ2-7, with 8 positions matching TRBD1. The germline V gene encodes CDR1 MNHEY and CDR2 SMNVEV (reference sequence). The V and J ends lost 2 bases and 2 bases, in that order; junction bases with no gene match: 8. The CDR3 runs to 16 residues. CDR3 loop: CASSLSPGGSTYEQYF. As DNA, the CDR3 is TGTGCCAGCAGTTTAAGCCCAGGGGGCTCCACCTACGAGCAGTACTTC.